This T cell receptor beta chain stems from a study of identical twins. Broader study findings: It was cross-sectional statistical analysis, not following the same donors, that the conclusions relied on. Memory repertoires showed no such pattern, whereas abundant cord blood beta clonotypes carried fewer insertions.

This clonotype was picked up a small number of times. Its antigen is unknown. The CDR3 is 18 residues long. Trimming removed 5 bases from V and 0 bases from J, with 17 bases in between. Template switching added a universal primer site; cDNA carried unique molecular identifiers. One entry per CDR3 protein, called by TCRdb with MiXCR from the 5' RACE reads. Of 420,000 or so distinct CDR3 sequences detected, about a fifth appear once; the ten largest clones hold around 10%. Among all donors, each was a healthy Caucasian. The chain couples TRBV12-3 or TRBV12-4 to TRBJ2-6; D possibly corresponds to TRBD2 (5 bases). The clonotype originates from a middle-aged man in good health. The sequenced material came from naive T cells sorted from blood. The CDR3 sequence is CASSLQADFPSGANVLTF. DNA for the CDR3: TGTGCCAGCAGTCTCCAAGCGGACTTTCCCTCTGGGGCCAACGTCCTGACTTTC.